These T cell receptor beta chains were read from a single sample in a study of T cells after yellow fever vaccination. Each CDR3 protein is one row after TCRdb ran MiXCR on the 5' RACE reads. The sample has 150,000 or so distinct CDR3 sequences; more than 6.5% are singletons. Sequencing used CD4+ T cells sorted from PBMCs, obtained 10 days after the yellow fever booster vaccination. These receptor sequences come from a man aged 25-40 years who received the YFV17D yellow fever vaccine. Both conserved end residues are trimmed from each CDR3.

j_gene,v_gene,CDR3aa
TRBJ2-3,TRBV15,ATSRDQGKDTQY
TRBJ2-4,TRBV23-1,ASRCRGPKNIQY
TRBJ1-4,TRBV10-3,AISDQGTEKLF
TRBJ2-7,TRBV7-2,ASSFQRESEQY
TRBJ2-3,TRBV7-9,ASSWGRLQY
TRBJ1-5,TRBV3-1,ASSQDPYRPQH
TRBJ2-1,TRBV4-3,ASSQFGALEQF
TRBJ2-1,TRBV27,ASSRRQGAVNEQF
TRBJ2-2,TRBV14,ASSLNRGSGELF
TRBJ2-2,TRBV7-7,ASSLRELAGNTGELF
TRBJ1-5,TRBV15,ATSGQGVQPQH
TRBJ2-7,TRBV3-1,ASSLLGGSYEQY
TRBJ2-4,TRBV3-1,ASSQVGAARVENIQY